Following are 10 T cell receptor beta chains from one sample sequenced in a study of blood T cell repertoires in COVID-19. Clones were read by immunoSEQ multiplex PCR, and TCRdb kept only the in-frame ones, dropping some. The sample includes fewer than 100,000 clones, roughly 89% seen only once; the top ten take less than 20%. Sequencing was performed on peripheral blood. The receptor source for this set is a human donor in a cohort sampled during active COVID-19.

The chain has TRBV5-6 and TRBJ2-7; unclear D gene. V was shortened by 0 bases and J by 1 base, with 5 bases between the two germline ends. The CDR3 runs to 13 residues. Germline V CDR1 and CDR2: SGHDT, YYEEEE. The DNA for the CDR3 is TGTGCCAGCAGCTTGGGTCGGTCCTACGAGCAGTACTTC. It specifies CASSLGRSYEQYF.

The chain employs TRBV6-6 and TRBJ2-7, with TRBD2 matching over 9 bases. Germline CDR1 MNHNY, CDR2 SVGAGI (reference sequence). The V and J ends lost 10 bases and 4 bases, in that order; junction bases with no gene match: 8. The CDR3 extends over 13 amino acids. The DNA of the CDR3 is TGTGCCATCGCGCGGGGGGGCCGATACGAGCAGTACTTC. Protein: CAIARGGRYEQYF.

The gene calls are TRBV6-6 and TRBJ1-1, with D possibly being TRBD1 (5 bases). The CDR3 is 15 amino acids. Germline V gene data show CDR1 as MNHNY and CDR2 as SVGAGI (reference sequence). V lost 0 bases, J lost 5 bases, and 13 bases lay in between. DNA for the CDR3: TGTGCCAGCAGTTACTCGCAACAGGTTAATACTGAAGCTTTCTTT. Amino acids: CASSYSQQVNTEAFF.

The chain carries TRBV7-6 and TRBJ2-3; the match to TRBD2 covers 12 bases. Germline V gene sequence: CDR1 SGHVS, CDR2 FNYEAQ. The CDR3 runs to 18 residues. Losses at the gene ends were 1 base for V and 2 bases for J; bases not matched to a gene: 7. The CDR3 reads CASSLVLTSGRATDTQYF. In nucleotides, the CDR3 is TGTGCCAGCAGCTTAGTGTTGACTAGCGGGAGAGCCACAGATACGCAGTATTTT.

This clone was detected only once. V and J are TRBV15 and TRBJ1-5, with 9 nucleotides matching TRBD1. This CDR3 region has 15 residues. The germline V gene encodes CDR1 LNHNV and CDR2 YYDKDF (reference sequence). V dropped 5 bases and J dropped 3; count of bases not matched to a gene: 5. The CDR3 DNA follows: TGTGCCACCAGCCAAACAGGGGGCAACAATCAGCCCCAGCATTTT. It codes for CATSQTGGNNQPQHF.

This sequence joins TRBV4-1 and TRBJ2-6, with D tentatively TRBD2 (6 bases). The V gene's germline CDR1 is MGHRA and CDR2 YSYEKL. Trimming removed 4 bases at V and 0 bases at J, with 25 bases between. The CDR3 sequence is 21 residues long. CDR3 region: CASSPSRAGNGAPSGANVLTF. The CDR3 region has the DNA TGCGCCAGCAGCCCCTCCCGGGCGGGGAACGGGGCCCCCTCTGGGGCCAACGTCCTGACTTTC.

This clone showed up many times. The chain links TRBV5-1 to TRBJ1-1, with TRBD1 matching over 10 bases. The CDR3 is 16 amino acids. J gave up 6 bases and V 4 bases, and 12 bases lay outside the gene matches. CDR1 is SGHRS and CDR2 is YFSETQ in the germline V gene. The CDR3 DNA reads as TGCGCCAGCAGCCCGGCGGCGGGACAGGGGATGCCTGAAGCTTTCTTT. Its translation: CASSPAAGQGMPEAFF. Together with reference TRBV5-1 and TRBJ1-1, the CDR3 gives the full variable domain: KAGVTQTPRYLIKTRGQQVTLSCSPISGHRSVSWYQQTPGQGLQFLFEYFSETQRNKGNFPGRFSGRQFSNSRSEMNVSTLELGDSALYLCASSPAAGQGMPEAFFGQGTRLTVV.

The chain uses TRBV19 and TRBJ2-7; unclear D gene. The germline V gene has CDR1 LNHDA and CDR2 SQIVND (reference sequence). The CDR3 length is 13 residues. V was clipped by 10 bases and J by 2 bases, with 15 bases between them. CDR3 in amino acids: CATAFSPTYEQYF. The CDR3 nucleotides read TGTGCCACCGCGTTTAGCCCGACCTACGAGCAGTACTTC.

The chain has TRBV2 and TRBJ2-1; tentatively, D is TRBD2 (5 bases). Trimming stripped 7 bases from V and 1 base from J, with 14 bases between. CDR3 size: 15 residues. The germline gives CDR1 SNHLY, CDR2 FYNNEI. CDR3 in amino acids: CASNSVARSYNEQFF. The CDR3 coding sequence is TGTGCCAGCAATTCGGTAGCGCGATCCTACAATGAGCAGTTCTTC.

The rearrangement uses TRBV14 and TRBJ2-2; 8 nucleotides match TRBD1. From germline, CDR1 is SGHDN and CDR2 FVKESK. This CDR3 is 15 amino acids long. V shed 4 bases, J shed 7 bases, and the junction held 8 bases outside the gene matches. The CDR3 sequence: CASSLLRGPNGELFF. CDR3 nucleotides: TGTGCCAGCAGCCTACTCAGGGGGCCGAACGGGGAGCTGTTTTTT.